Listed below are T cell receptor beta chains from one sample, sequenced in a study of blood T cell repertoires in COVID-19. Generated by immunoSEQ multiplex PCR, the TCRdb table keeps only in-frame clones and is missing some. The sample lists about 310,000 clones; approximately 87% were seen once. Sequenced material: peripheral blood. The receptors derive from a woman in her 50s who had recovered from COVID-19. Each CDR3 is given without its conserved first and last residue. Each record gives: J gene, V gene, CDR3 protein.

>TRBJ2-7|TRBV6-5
ASRPTGPYEQY
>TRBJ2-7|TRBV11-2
ASSLGTVGDEQY
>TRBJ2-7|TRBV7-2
ASSLRLKNYEQY
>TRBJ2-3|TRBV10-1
ASSGAGTDTQY
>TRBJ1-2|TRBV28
ASSGGYGYT
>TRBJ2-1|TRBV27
ASNKREHSYNEQF
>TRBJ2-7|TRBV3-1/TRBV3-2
ASSQDATAYEQY
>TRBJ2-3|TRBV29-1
SAEEATDTQY
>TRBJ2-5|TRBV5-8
ASSTGTSGDQETQY
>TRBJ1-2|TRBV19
ASRRGQGNYGYT
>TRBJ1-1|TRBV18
ASSPTGTNTEAF
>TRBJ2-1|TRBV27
ASRIAGPYNEQF
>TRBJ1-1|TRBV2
ASSSGGPAEAF
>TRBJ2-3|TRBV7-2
ASSLAGVRVDTQY
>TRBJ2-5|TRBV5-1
ASTKTSGGLGTQY
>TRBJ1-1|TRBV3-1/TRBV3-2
ASSRGDTEAF
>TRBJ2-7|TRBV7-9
ASTKGQSYEQY
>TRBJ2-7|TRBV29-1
SVEFRDSQY
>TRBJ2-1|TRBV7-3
ASSSTRYNEQF
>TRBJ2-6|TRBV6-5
ASSQQAGANVLT
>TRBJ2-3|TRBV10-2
ASETLAGAGDTQY
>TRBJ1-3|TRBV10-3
AISGLGTGMGGNTIY
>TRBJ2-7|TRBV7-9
ASSFVTGGEQY
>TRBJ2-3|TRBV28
ASSRIAGVGDTQY
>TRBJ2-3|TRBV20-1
SASGLAGDSTDTQY
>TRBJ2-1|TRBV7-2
ASSLLQRQF
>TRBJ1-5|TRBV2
ASSGDRGNQPQH
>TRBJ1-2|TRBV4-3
ASSSTGANYGYT
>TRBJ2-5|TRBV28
ASSLSLAGGPGNQETQY
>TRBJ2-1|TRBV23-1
ASRGRGNEQF
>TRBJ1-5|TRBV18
ASSPLGGGGNQPQH
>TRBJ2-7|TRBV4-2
ASSPYSGSGDEQY
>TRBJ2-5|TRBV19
ASRGTGEEETQY